The 24 T cell receptor beta chains listed next were all sequenced from one sample in a study of blood T cell repertoires in COVID-19. Generated by immunoSEQ multiplex PCR, the TCRdb table keeps only in-frame clones and is missing some. The sample comprises 200,000 to 300,000 clones, around 89% of which are singletons, and over 4% rests with the top ten. The specimen sequenced was PBMCs or T cells enriched from blood (not recorded which). The receptors were gathered from a woman in her twenties or thirties who had recovered from COVID-19.

This clone was seen only once. For the CDR3, the DNA is TGTGCCTGGGCGCAAGATGGGGGGGACACTGAAGCTTTCTTT. Its protein product is CAWAQDGGDTEAFF. The chain couples TRBV30 to TRBJ1-1; TRBD1 is a possible D gene (5 bases). Germline loops: CDR1 GTSNPN, CDR2 SVGIG (reference sequence). Deletions cut 5 bases from V and 3 bases from J, with 16 bases between. The CDR3 covers 14 residues.

J is TRBJ2-7 and V is TRBV7-6; D remains ambiguous. This CDR3 comprises 15 residues. The V end was cut by 1 base, the J end by 1 base, with 11 bases between. Germline CDR1 reads SGHVS; CDR2 reads FNYEAQ. The chain's CDR3 is CASSLGDTISYEQYF. For the CDR3, the DNA is TGTGCCAGCAGCTTAGGAGATACCATTTCCTACGAGCAGTACTTC. The entire variable domain, with the rest obtained from reference TRBV7-6 and TRBJ2-7, is as follows: GAGVSQSPRYKVTKRGQDVALRCDPISGHVSLYWYRQALGQGPEFLTYFNYEAQQDKSGLPNDRFSAERPEGSISTLTIQRTEQRDSAMYRCASSLGDTISYEQYFGPGTRLTVT.

This chain links TRBV5-4 with TRBJ1-2; 7 bases line up with TRBD1. Germline assignment: CDR1 SGHNT and CDR2 YYREEE (reference sequence). With 5 bases clipped from V and 7 bases from J, the junction kept 8 bases outside the gene matches. CDR3 size: 13 residues. The DNA for the CDR3 is TGTGCCAGCAGGTCTGACAGGGCCACTGGCTACACCTTC. Protein: CASRSDRATGYTF.

This chain uses TRBV27 with TRBJ1-1, with D maybe TRBD1 (6 bases). V shed 6 bases and J shed 9 bases, with 17 bases lying between them. CDR1 and CDR2 (germline): MNHEY, SMNVEV (reference sequence). CDR3 length: 13 amino acids. CDR3 residues: CASRWDTAAQAFF. The CDR3 nucleotides are TGTGCCAGCAGGTGGGACACCGCGGCCCAAGCTTTCTTT.

J is TRBJ2-1 and V is TRBV7-3; the D gene is possibly TRBD2 (6 bases). The CDR3 totals 14 residues. The V gene's germline CDR1 is SGHTA and CDR2 FQGTGA. V lost 5 bases, J lost 4 bases, and 12 bases lay in between. The CDR3 DNA sequence: TGTGCCAGCAGCCCCCCGGGAGAATACAATGAGCAGTTCTTC. Its protein is CASSPPGEYNEQFF.

V usage is TRBV19 and J usage is TRBJ2-1; TRBD2 aligns across 8 bases. Germline trimming cut 0 bases from V and 3 bases from J; bases unmatched to any gene: 4. CDR1 is LNHDA and CDR2 is SQIVND in the germline V gene (reference sequence). This CDR3 contains 16 residues. The CDR3 nucleotides are TGTGCCAGTAGTATAGAGGCTAGCGGGCTCTACAATGAGCAGTTCTTC. Translating gives CASSIEASGLYNEQFF.

The CDR3 coding sequence is TGTGCCAGCAGAAAGCGGGAGGCCCCTCGTGAGCAGTTCTTC. This translates into CASRKREAPREQFF. The chain has TRBV28 and TRBJ2-1; 9 nucleotides match TRBD2. The CDR3 has 14 amino acids. Germline V gene lookup returns CDR1 MDHEN and CDR2 SYDVKM. V lost 6 bases, J lost 9 bases, and 9 bases stayed unmatched.

The chain recombines TRBV6-6 with TRBJ2-1; no definite D call. This CDR3 comprises 13 residues. From germline, CDR1 is MNHNY and CDR2 SVGAGI (reference sequence). V lost 0 bases to trimming and J lost 5 bases, with 5 bases between them. As DNA, the CDR3 is TGTGCCAGCAGTTACTCGACAAACAATGAGCAGTTCTTC. This encodes CASSYSTNNEQFF.

This clone was counted only a few times. This chain connects TRBV27 to TRBJ1-1; the D is unclear. V was trimmed by 3 bases and J by 0 bases, leaving 8 bases between them. The CDR3 length is 14 residues. The germline V gene encodes CDR1 MNHEY and CDR2 SMNVEV (reference sequence). In DNA, the CDR3 is TGTGCCAGCAGTTTGACTGACGTGAACACTGAAGCTTTCTTT. The encoded protein is CASSLTDVNTEAFF.

The chain has TRBV27 and TRBJ1-6, with 7 bases aligning to TRBD1. CDR3 length equals 15 residues. With 3 bases clipped from V and 6 bases from J, the junction kept 5 bases outside the gene matches. CDR1 and CDR2 (germline): MNHEY, SMNVEV (reference sequence). The CDR3 reads CASSFVGGVNSPLHF. CDR3 in DNA: TGTGCCAGCAGTTTTGTAGGGGGCGTTAATTCACCCCTCCACTTT.

The chain joins TRBV4-3 to TRBJ2-6; no definite D call. V was cut by 8 bases and J by 0 bases, with 11 bases left in between. The CDR3 spans 15 residues. Germline CDR1 LGHNA, CDR2 YSLEER. The CDR3 nucleotides read TGCGCCAGCCGCCCCGAGGACTCTGGGGCCAACGTCCTGACTTTC. Encoded protein: CASRPEDSGANVLTF.

V and J are TRBV7-2 and TRBJ2-2; weak D call: TRBD1 (5 bases). Germline CDR1 SGHTA, CDR2 FQGNSA. This CDR3 comprises 16 residues. V lost 5 bases and J 7 bases, leaving 20 bases between the germline ends. The CDR3: CASSPRGSRVVGELFF. The CDR3 nucleotides read TGTGCCAGCAGCCCAAGGGGTTCTAGGGTTGTCGGGGAGCTGTTTTTT. The full variable domain, completed using reference TRBV7-2 and TRBJ2-2, is GAGVSQSPSNKVTEKGKDVELRCDPISGHTALYWYRQSLGQGLEFLIYFQGNSAPDKSGLPSDRFSAERTGGSVSTLTIQRTQQEDSAVYLCASSPRGSRVVGELFFGEGSRLTVL.

V and J are TRBV3-1 (or the pseudogene TRBV3-2) and TRBJ2-1; 7 positions match TRBD1. With 4 bases clipped from V and 0 bases from J, the junction kept 6 bases outside the gene matches. This CDR3 is built from 16 residues. CDR1 and CDR2 from the germline V gene are LGHDT and YNNKEL (reference sequence). The CDR3 bases are TGTGCCAGCAGCCCAACGACAGGGACCTCCTACAATGAGCAGTTCTTC. Amino acids: CASSPTTGTSYNEQFF.

This clone was counted only a few times. The genes are TRBV6-2 or TRBV6-3 and TRBJ2-1; 10 nucleotides agree with TRBD2. The junction had 8 bases not matched to a gene; V was cut back by 4 bases and J by 5 bases. Germline V gene sequence: CDR1 MNHEY, CDR2 SVGEGT. The CDR3 runs to 16 residues. This CDR3 reads CASSFPGTSADNEQFF. As DNA, the CDR3 is TGTGCCAGCAGTTTCCCCGGGACTAGCGCTGACAATGAGCAGTTCTTC.

Notes on this clone: Other DNA sequences of this sample code for an identical CDR3. This chain links TRBV3-1 (or the pseudogene TRBV3-2) with TRBJ1-5; no definite D call. V gave up 0 bases and J gave up 3 bases, with 3 bases separating them. This CDR3 is built from 13 residues. Germline CDR1 is LGHDT and CDR2 is YNNKEL (reference sequence). CDR3 in amino acids: CASSQDHNQPQHF. CDR3 nucleotides: TGTGCCAGCAGCCAAGATCACAATCAGCCCCAGCATTTT.

This chain connects TRBV28 to TRBJ1-2; the match to TRBD1 covers 8 bases. With 5 bases clipped from V and 4 bases from J, the junction kept 3 bases outside the gene matches. There are 13 residues in the CDR3. Germline assignment: CDR1 MDHEN and CDR2 SYDVKM. The chain's CDR3 is CASSRDRSYGYTF. The CDR3 bases are TGTGCCAGCAGTCGGGACAGGAGCTATGGCTACACCTTC.

The chain uses TRBV5-4 and TRBJ1-5; possible D gene TRBD1, 6 bases. The V end was cut by 0 bases, the J end by 5 bases, with 12 bases between. The CDR3 runs to 15 residues. Germline-derived CDR1 and CDR2 are SGHNT and YYREEE (reference sequence). DNA of the CDR3: TGTGCCAGCAGCTTGGGGGGGCAGAGGGATCAGCCCCAGCATTTT. Its protein is CASSLGGQRDQPQHF.

The V call is TRBV20-1, the J call TRBJ1-2, with 7 bases matching TRBD1. In germline, CDR1 is DFQATT, CDR2 SNEGSKA (reference sequence). V shed 3 bases, J shed 3 bases, and the junction held 10 bases outside the gene matches. The CDR3 totals 15 residues. The CDR3 nucleotides are TGCAGTGCTAGTCAGGGACAGCGAACGTACTATGGCTACACCTTC. Translating gives CSASQGQRTYYGYTF.

The chain carries TRBV28 and TRBJ1-2, with 11 bases matching TRBD1. The trim removed 3 bases at V and 6 bases at J, leaving 0 bases unmatched. The CDR3 totals 13 residues. Germline V gene data show CDR1 as MDHEN and CDR2 as SYDVKM. The CDR3 region is CASSLGQGDGYTF. The DNA of the CDR3 is TGTGCCAGCAGTTTGGGACAGGGGGATGGCTACACCTTC.

This clone was seen just once. This chain uses TRBV28 with TRBJ2-2; TRBD2 aligns across 7 bases. The trim removed 1 base at V and 5 bases at J, leaving 10 bases unmatched. Germline CDR1 and CDR2: MDHEN and SYDVKM. This CDR3 has 17 amino acids. CDR3 nucleotides: TGTGCCAGCAGTTTATCCTCGGGGCTAGCGGAAACCGGGGAGCTGTTTTTT. Translated: CASSLSSGLAETGELFF.

This sequence joins TRBV28 and TRBJ2-5; D ambiguous. The CDR3 contains 14 residues. Germline values: CDR1 MDHEN, CDR2 SYDVKM. V lost 6 bases to trimming and J lost 5 bases, with 16 bases between them. The CDR3, as DNA: TGTGCCAGCAGCCCCGGGTCTCTTAGGGAGACCCAGTACTTC. It codes for CASSPGSLRETQYF.

This sequence joins TRBV14 and TRBJ2-1; TRBD2 matches 7 bases. This CDR3 spans 16 amino acids. V lost 1 base to trimming and J lost 4 bases; unmatched junction nucleotides: 7. CDR1 and CDR2 (germline): SGHDN, FVKESK. The CDR3 loop is CASSQVRGAGYNEQFF. The CDR3 DNA sequence: TGTGCCAGCAGCCAAGTTCGAGGAGCGGGGTACAATGAGCAGTTCTTC.

V usage is TRBV5-4 and J usage is TRBJ1-2; TRBD1 might be the D (6 bases). Germline loops: CDR1 SGHNT, CDR2 YYREEE (reference sequence). This CDR3 contains 11 residues. Deletions cut 4 bases from V and 13 bases from J, with 14 bases between. DNA for the CDR3: TGTGCCAGCAGCAATTGGACAGCTCCCACCTTC. Amino acid sequence: CASSNWTAPTF.

This clone was detected only once. This chain links TRBV29-1 with TRBJ2-2; 7 bases line up with TRBD1. Unmatched junction bases numbered 16, after V lost 6 bases and J lost 3 bases. The germline V gene has CDR1 SQVTM and CDR2 ANQGSEA. The CDR3 length is 17 residues. The CDR3 loop is CSVALQGRGSDTGELFF. In DNA, the CDR3 is TGCAGCGTCGCTTTACAGGGGCGAGGCTCGGACACCGGGGAGCTGTTTTTT.